Included here is one TCR beta chain sequence, with context. This clone may be a read error of a much larger clone one base away. The data were taken from a study of shared clonotypes between healthy human individuals. V lost 1 base, J lost 5 bases, and 6 bases lay in between. The CDR3 has 13 residues. Per germline, CDR1 SEHNR and CDR2 FQNEAQ (reference sequence). An assay was performed, and its level was deep. Produced via immunoSEQ multiplex PCR; TCRdb's table is partial and in-frame only. Of millions of clones listed, 85% to 95% were seen once; the top ten hold under 0.15%. The clonotype was recovered from a man between 18 and 29 years old in good health. The sequenced sample was naive CD4+ T cells sorted from blood. Noted subset: CD45RA+ positively selected. The J gene is TRBJ1-5, the V gene TRBV7-9; unclear D gene. As DNA, the CDR3 is TGTGCCAGCAGCTTAGGGGATTATCAGCCCCAGCATTTT. It is translated as CASSLGDYQPQHF.